Following are 26 T cell receptor beta chains from one sample sequenced in a study of T cells expressing NK-cell markers. No DNA is given; TCRdb re-called the 5' RACE reads and lists each CDR3 protein once. The repertoire table contains about 260,000 distinct CDR3 sequences. Sequenced input: blood T cells: a sorted CD56 or NKG2C T cell subset, CD4+ or CD8+ T cells, or bulk PBMC T cells (not recorded which). The origin of the receptors is a man younger than 35 in good health.

The J gene is TRBJ1-2, the V gene TRBV29-1; TCRdb calls TRBD1, which cannot be checked without DNA. The CDR3 loop spans 15 amino acids. CDR1 is SQVTM and CDR2 is ANQGSEA in the germline V gene. The CDR3 is CSVAGRTTSNYGYTF.

The chain carries TRBV7-6 and TRBJ2-7. In germline, CDR1 is SGHVS, CDR2 FNYEAQ. This CDR3 is 12 amino acids long. Here the CDR3 reads CASSFGDYEQYF.

The chain is built from TRBV29-1 and TRBJ2-1. CDR3 size: 14 residues. The germline V gene encodes CDR1 SQVTM and CDR2 ANQGSEA. The CDR3 is CSVSVPWGYNEQFF.

The chain joins TRBV20-1 to TRBJ2-7; TCRdb's assignment of TRBD2 cannot be checked, as there is no DNA. Germline values: CDR1 DFQATT, CDR2 SNEGSKA (reference sequence). The CDR3 consists of 17 residues. CDR3 sequence: CSAPNVGTSGRANEQYF.

The chain uses TRBV10-3 and TRBJ1-2; TCRdb returns TRBD1, unconfirmable since there is no DNA. This CDR3 comprises 15 residues. Germline V gene lookup returns CDR1 ENHRY and CDR2 SYGVKD. The CDR3 spells CAISGGQGLSYGYTF.

The CDR3 sequence: CSARVPHGNSYNEQFF. V and J are TRBV20-1 and TRBJ2-1. Germline V lookup: CDR1 DFQATT, CDR2 SNEGSKA (reference sequence). This CDR3 contains 16 residues.

The chain couples TRBV5-1 to TRBJ2-5; the TRBD1 assignment by TCRdb is unverifiable without DNA. The CDR3 is 16 residues long. Germline CDR1 reads SGHRS; CDR2 reads YFSETQ. The CDR3 is CASSPDPGTGTQTQYF.

This chain links TRBV13 with TRBJ2-7. Germline CDR1 and CDR2: PRHDT and FYEKMQ (reference sequence). CDR3 length: 13 amino acids. The CDR3 sequence: CASSLVGTSEQYF. The full variable domain, completed using reference TRBV13 and TRBJ2-7, is AAGVIQSPRHLIKEKRETATLKCYPIPRHDTVYWYQQGPGQDPQFLISFYEKMQSDKGSIPDRFSAQQFSDYHSELNMSSLELGDSALYFCASSLVGTSEQYFGPGTRLTVT.

CDR3 in amino acids: CASSVDVAGGLYNEQFF. V is TRBV9 and J is TRBJ2-1; the TRBD2 assignment by TCRdb is unverifiable without DNA. The CDR3 contains 17 residues. The germline V gene encodes CDR1 SGDLS and CDR2 YYNGEE.

The rearrangement links TRBV6-1 to TRBJ1-1; the D call of TRBD1 rests on TCRdb alone, since no DNA is present to check it. CDR1 and CDR2 from the germline V gene are MNHNS and SASEGT. The length of the CDR3 is 14 residues. CDR3 residues: CASTVKTLGTEAFF.

The chain links TRBV12-3 or TRBV12-4 to TRBJ2-2; the D call of TRBD1 rests on TCRdb alone, since no DNA is present to check it. The CDR3 sequence is 15 residues long. The CDR3: CASRRQVHGTGELFF.

The V gene is TRBV12-3 or TRBV12-4, the J gene TRBJ1-4. This CDR3 has 12 residues. The CDR3 spells CASRPANEKLFF.

This sequence joins TRBV24-1 and TRBJ2-1; the D call from TCRdb, TRBD2, cannot be confirmed without DNA. CDR1 is KGHDR, CDR2 SFDVKD, per germline. The CDR3 is made up of 12 amino acids. This CDR3 reads CATSLGRNEQFF.

The chain has TRBV5-1 and TRBJ2-1; the D call of TRBD1 rests on TCRdb alone, since no DNA is present to check it. The CDR3 sequence is 14 residues long. Germline lookup yields CDR1 SGHRS and CDR2 YFSETQ. CDR3 region: CASSPGSEVNEQFF.

CDR3 in amino acids: CSARGGLAGSDTQYF. V gene TRBV20-1 combines with J gene TRBJ2-3; TCRdb's D call of TRBD2 is untestable without DNA. The CDR3 is 15 residues long. Germline V gene sequence: CDR1 DFQATT, CDR2 SNEGSKA (reference sequence).

The J gene is TRBJ1-6, the V gene TRBV7-2; the D call of TRBD1 rests on TCRdb alone, since no DNA is present to check it. Germline-derived CDR1 and CDR2 are SGHTA and FQGNSA. The CDR3 has 15 amino acids. CDR3 sequence: CASSPRTGLSSPLHF.

This chain connects TRBV20-1 to TRBJ1-2; with no DNA, the TCRdb D assignment of TRBD1 cannot be verified. There are 13 residues in the CDR3. Per germline, CDR1 DFQATT and CDR2 SNEGSKA (reference sequence). CDR3 protein: CSARQGVNYGYTF.

The V and J genes are TRBV5-4 and TRBJ2-3; lacking DNA, the TRBD1 call made by TCRdb goes unchecked. This CDR3 has 16 residues. Germline V gene lookup returns CDR1 SGHNT and CDR2 YYREEE (reference sequence). CDR3: CASSYPPGQGMDTQYF.

The chain couples TRBV4-2 to TRBJ2-1; the TCRdb D gene call, TRBD2, has no DNA to confirm it. The CDR3 loop spans 19 amino acids. In germline, CDR1 is LGHNA, CDR2 YNFKEQ. The CDR3 protein is CASSRTGLAGEKGERGQFF.

V gene TRBV20-1 combines with J gene TRBJ2-7; the D gene TCRdb calls, TRBD1, cannot be checked with no DNA. Germline lookup yields CDR1 DFQATT and CDR2 SNEGSKA (reference sequence). The CDR3 contains 12 residues. CDR3 region: CSAGDRGYEQYF.

The chain couples TRBV30 to TRBJ1-1. The CDR3 sequence is 12 residues long. Germline V lookup: CDR1 GTSNPN, CDR2 SVGIG (reference sequence). The CDR3 sequence is CAWRDQNRGAFF. Variable domain in full (rest from reference TRBV30 and TRBJ1-1): SQTIHQWPATLVQPVGSPLSLECTVEGTSNPNLYWYRQAAGRGLQLLFYSVGIGQISSEVPQNLSASRPQDRQFILSSKKLLLSDSGFYLCAWRDQNRGAFFGQGTRLTVV.

The chain joins TRBV20-1 to TRBJ1-5; absent DNA, TCRdb's TRBD1 call cannot be checked. In germline, CDR1 is DFQATT, CDR2 SNEGSKA (reference sequence). This CDR3 contains 14 residues. The CDR3 spells CSAGQGGGNQPQHF.

The CDR3 region is CSVELRRESDEQYF. The rearrangement links TRBV29-1 to TRBJ2-7; with no DNA, the TCRdb D assignment of TRBD2 cannot be verified. Germline CDR1 reads SQVTM; CDR2 reads ANQGSEA. The CDR3 has 14 residues.

The CDR3 reads CASSQGWTSGINIQYF. V gene TRBV14 combines with J gene TRBJ2-4; the TCRdb call, TRBD2, lacks DNA for checking. Germline V CDR1 and CDR2: SGHDN, FVKESK. The CDR3 covers 16 residues.

J is TRBJ1-2 and V is TRBV29-1; TCRdb names TRBD1, which stays unverified in the absence of DNA. Germline V lookup: CDR1 SQVTM, CDR2 ANQGSEA. The CDR3 has 14 amino acids. This chain's CDR3 is CSVDNVRATYGYTF.

The V gene is TRBV6-6, the J gene TRBJ1-1. This CDR3 region has 11 residues. The V gene's germline CDR1 is MNHNY and CDR2 SVGAGI (reference sequence). CDR3 residues: CASSYSRWAFF.